The 21 T cell receptor beta chains in this list originate from one sample, sequenced in a study of early T cells in non-severe SARS-CoV-2 infection. TCRdb re-derived calls from the 5' RACE reads in MiXCR, one entry per CDR3 protein. The repertoire holds 45,000 to 70,000 distinct CDR3 sequences, with about 9.9% as singletons. The sample was whole blood. Receptor source: an adult who was a healthcare worker with PCR-confirmed SARS-CoV-2 infection or an uninfected control (not recorded which).

The chain joins TRBV5-1 to TRBJ2-1; TRBD2 might be the D (6 bases). Germline CDR1 is SGHRS and CDR2 is YFSETQ. CDR3 length equals 14 residues. Trimming took 4 bases from V and 1 from J, leaving 9 bases between them. The CDR3 here is CASSGTPSYNEQFF. The DNA of the CDR3 is TGCGCCAGCAGCGGGACTCCTTCCTACAATGAGCAGTTCTTC.

The table lists this clonotype with a few counts. This rearrangement joins TRBV11-2 to TRBJ2-7; 8 bases match TRBD1. This CDR3 is 13 amino acids long. CDR1 is SGHAT, CDR2 FQNNGV, per germline. The ends lost 4 bases at V and 5 bases at J; junction bases unmatched: 4. The CDR3 region has the DNA TGTGCCAGCAGCTCCCTCAGGGGGCACGAGCAGTACTTC. It yields the protein CASSSLRGHEQYF.

There are many counts of this clonotype. The junction shows a germline mismatch at one end, possibly a read error. The J gene is TRBJ1-1, the V gene TRBV6-6; D is uncertain. The length of the CDR3 is 12 residues. Germline V gene lookup returns CDR1 MNHNY and CDR2 SVGAGI (reference sequence). The CDR3: CASSPASPEVFF. The CDR3 coding sequence is TGTGCCAGCAGCCCCGCGAGCCCTGAAGTTTTCTTT.

This clonotype was seen many times. The chain links TRBV12-3 or TRBV12-4 to TRBJ2-2; TRBD2 aligns across 7 bases. J gave up 7 bases and V 2 bases, and 4 bases lay outside the gene matches. The CDR3 has 14 residues. CDR3 in DNA: TGTGCCAGCAGTTTAATGGCGGGAGACGGGGAGCTGTTTTTT. This gives the protein CASSLMAGDGELFF.

In its sample, this clonotype was seen a few times. V usage is TRBV29-1 and J usage is TRBJ1-4, with D uncertain. V gave up 8 bases and J gave up 4 bases, with 14 bases separating them. Germline V gene sequence: CDR1 SQVTM, CDR2 ANQGSEA. CDR3 length equals 13 residues. For the CDR3, the DNA is TGCAGCTTCCGAGGAGGAAATAATGAAAAACTGTTTTTT. This sequence encodes CSFRGGNNEKLFF.

Comment on this clonotype: One junction end disagrees with the germline gene, perhaps due to a read error. This chain links TRBV14 with TRBJ2-7; 9 nucleotides line up with TRBD2. Germline V lookup: CDR1 SGHDN, CDR2 FVKESK. The CDR3 is 17 residues long. CDR3 in amino acids: CVSSLATGTSLGYEQYF. The CDR3 region has the DNA TGTGTCAGCAGCCTGGCCACCGGGACTAGCCTTGGCTACGAGCAGTACTTC. The full variable domain, its missing parts supplied by reference TRBV14 and TRBJ2-7, is EAGVTQFPSHSVIEKGQTVTLRCDPISGHDNLYWYRRVMGKEIKFLLHFVKESKQDESGMPNNRFLAERTGGTYSTLKVQPAELEDSGVYFCVSSLATGTSLGYEQYFGPGTRLTVT.

This clonotype was recorded at least ten times. This rearrangement joins TRBV20-1 to TRBJ1-4; 9 nucleotides agree with TRBD1. The CDR3 runs 13 residues. Germline-derived CDR1 and CDR2 are DFQATT and SNEGSKA (reference sequence). The J segment lost 8 bases and the V segment lost 7 bases, leaving 8 bases of the junction unmatched. The CDR3 sequence is CSGLDRGKEKLFF. The CDR3 DNA is TGCAGTGGTTTGGACAGGGGAAAGGAAAAACTGTTTTTT.

This clonotype appeared many times. This chain uses TRBV11-2 with TRBJ2-7; 7 nucleotides match TRBD2. V lost 5 bases, J lost 6 bases, and 10 bases stayed unmatched. Germline CDR1 SGHAT, CDR2 FQNNGV. This CDR3 has 14 residues. The CDR3 sequence is CASSRGEAGLEQYF. CDR3 DNA: TGTGCCAGCAGCCGGGGGGAAGCAGGCCTCGAGCAGTACTTC. Supplemented by reference TRBV11-2 and TRBJ2-7, the full variable domain reads EAGVAQSPRYKIIEKRQSVAFWCNPISGHATLYWYQQILGQGPKLLIQFQNNGVVDDSQLPKDRFSAERLKGVDSTLKIQPAKLEDSAVYLCASSRGEAGLEQYFGPGTRLTVT.

A few counts support this clonotype. The chain recombines TRBV28 with TRBJ2-2; a possible D gene is TRBD1 (5 bases). V lost 4 bases and J lost 2, with 20 bases in between. The CDR3 has 18 amino acids. The V gene's germline CDR1 is MDHEN and CDR2 SYDVKM. CDR3 residues: CASSYRQPYIDNTGELFF. The DNA for the CDR3 is TGTGCCAGCAGTTACCGACAGCCCTATATCGATAACACCGGGGAGCTGTTTTTT.

The chain links TRBV5-1 to TRBJ2-3, with D perhaps matching TRBD2 (5 bases). In germline, CDR1 is SGHRS, CDR2 YFSETQ. The CDR3 is 15 residues long. The ends were cut back, 3 bases at V and 6 bases at J, with 17 bases in the middle. The CDR3 loop is CASSSQGMRGDTQYF. CDR3 sequence (DNA): TGCGCCAGCAGCTCCCAAGGAATGAGAGGGGATACGCAGTATTTT.

V and J are TRBV12-3 or TRBV12-4 and TRBJ2-1; 8 bases align to TRBD2. There are 15 residues in the CDR3. With 3 bases clipped from V and 0 bases from J, the junction kept 1 base outside the gene matches. The CDR3 DNA reads TGTGCCAGCAGTTTCGCGGGGGGCTCCTACAATGAGCAGTTCTTC. Encoded protein: CASSFAGGSYNEQFF.

The chain carries TRBV5-6 and TRBJ1-6, with unresolved D. Germline V gives CDR1 SGHDT, CDR2 YYEEEE. The CDR3 is 14 residues long. Trimming took 2 bases from V and 6 from J, leaving 9 bases between them. In DNA, the CDR3 is TGTGCCAGCAGCTTTCCCAGGTTTAATTCACCCCTCCACTTT. Protein product: CASSFPRFNSPLHF.

This clonotype appeared many times. A junction end diverges from the germline sequence, so it may reflect a read error. The chain is built from TRBV7-2 and TRBJ1-1, with TRBD1 as a possible D gene (5 bases). The CDR3 length is 13 residues. Germline CDR1 and CDR2: SGHTA and FQGNSA. The CDR3 reads CASSYRMNSEAFF. The CDR3 bases are TGTGCCAGCAGCTACAGGATGAACTCTGAAGCTTTCTTT.

V usage is TRBV12-3 or TRBV12-4 and J usage is TRBJ2-5; TRBD2 matches at 15 bases. This CDR3 region has 16 residues. J lost 4 bases, V lost 6 bases, and 6 bases had no gene match. CDR3: CASRPGTSGRRETQYF. The CDR3 nucleotides read TGTGCCAGCAGGCCCGGGACTAGCGGGAGGAGAGAGACCCAGTACTTC.

Ten or more counts support this clonotype. This chain connects TRBV5-6 to TRBJ2-5; 8 bases match TRBD1. V lost 1 base to trimming and J lost 3 bases; unmatched junction nucleotides: 14. The CDR3 totals 18 residues. Germline V gives CDR1 SGHDT, CDR2 YYEEEE. The CDR3 here is CASSLILGDRRNKETQYF. The CDR3, as DNA: TGTGCCAGCAGCTTGATCCTGGGGGACAGGAGAAACAAAGAGACCCAGTACTTC.

Ten or more counts support this clonotype. This chain uses TRBV19 with TRBJ2-2; D is uncertain. This CDR3 has 13 residues. Germline CDR1 and CDR2: LNHDA and SQIVND (reference sequence). V lost 5 bases and J 7 bases, leaving 11 bases between the germline ends. The CDR3 DNA reads TGTGCCAGTAGTGCCACACTGGGCGGGGAGCTGTTTTTT. Translation: CASSATLGGELFF.

By sample fraction, this clonotype is medium-sized. V and J are TRBV5-1 and TRBJ1-2; D is possibly TRBD1 (5 bases). CDR1 is SGHRS and CDR2 is YFSETQ in the germline V gene. The CDR3 extends over 18 amino acids. The V end was cut by 0 bases, the J end by 7 bases, with 25 bases between. CDR3 region: CASSLDPGGRGPSGGYTF. The CDR3 coding sequence is TGCGCCAGCAGCTTGGACCCCGGGGGTCGTGGCCCCTCGGGTGGCTACACCTTC. Using reference TRBV5-1 and TRBJ1-2 for the parts outside the CDR3, the full variable domain is KAGVTQTPRYLIKTRGQQVTLSCSPISGHRSVSWYQQTPGQGLQFLFEYFSETQRNKGNFPGRFSGRQFSNSRSEMNVSTLELGDSALYLCASSLDPGGRGPSGGYTFGSGTRLTVV.

This clonotype has at least ten counts. This chain links TRBV5-5 with TRBJ2-7, with no clear D. CDR3 size: 13 residues. Per the germline V gene, CDR1 is SGHKS and CDR2 is YYEKEE (reference sequence). V was clipped by 4 bases and J by 2 bases, with 10 bases between them. The CDR3 here is CASSPIRAYEQYF. Written as DNA, the CDR3 is TGTGCCAGCAGCCCGATCCGCGCCTACGAGCAGTACTTC.

CDR3 sequence reads: CASSPPSVSGRNEQFF. DNA for the CDR3: TGTGCCAGCAGCCCCCCCTCCGTTAGCGGAAGGAATGAGCAGTTCTTC. The rearrangement joins TRBV7-8 to TRBJ2-1, with D perhaps TRBD2 (6 bases). V was cut by 5 bases and J by 7 bases, with 21 bases left in between. The CDR3 is 16 residues long. Per the germline V gene, CDR1 is SGHVS and CDR2 is FQNEAQ.

Points on this clonotype: Since a much larger clone is just one base distant, this may be a read error. The chain employs TRBV19 and TRBJ1-4; D is ambiguous. The germline gives CDR1 LNHDA, CDR2 SQIVND (reference sequence). V lost 7 bases and J lost 10, with 19 bases in between. The CDR3 runs to 14 residues. Written as DNA, the CDR3 is TGTGCCAGTACTCAGACACCGGTCGACGGAAAACTGTTTTTT. It is translated as CASTQTPVDGKLFF.

CDR3 DNA sequence: TGTGCCACCAGTGACAGCGGAACAGAAGGAGAGACCCAGTACTTC. Its protein product is CATSDSGTEGETQYF. The rearrangement links TRBV24-1 to TRBJ2-5; D might be TRBD2 (5 bases). Trimming removed 4 bases at V and 4 bases at J, with 15 bases between. This CDR3 is 15 amino acids long. The V gene's germline CDR1 is KGHDR and CDR2 SFDVKD.